This record looks at one TCR beta chain sequence and its context. Assay: immunoSEQ multiplex PCR; the TCRdb copy retains only in-frame clones and omits some. The profile shows approximately 200,000 clones, 84% of them singletons. The sample belongs to a study of cytomegalovirus exposure and HLA in healthy donors. J lost 5 bases, V lost 5 bases, and 11 bases had no gene match. This CDR3 spans 16 amino acids. The germline CDR1 and CDR2 sequences are SGHVS and FQNEAQ. The sample comprised PBMCs. The V and J genes are TRBV7-8 and TRBJ2-2; 7 bases align to TRBD1. This clonotype originated in a man between 18 and 35 years old in good health and CMV-seropositive. Here the CDR3 DNA reads TGTGCCAGCAGCAAGTTGACAGGGCGACCTACCGGGGAGCTGTTTTTT. Translation: CASSKLTGRPTGELFF. The full variable domain, with the rest looked up from reference TRBV7-8 and TRBJ2-2, is GAGVSQSPRYKVAKRGQDVALRCDPISGHVSLFWYQQALGQGPEFLTYFQNEAQLDKSGLPSDRFFAERPEGSVSTLKIQRTQQEDSAVYLCASSKLTGRPTGELFFGEGSRLTVL.